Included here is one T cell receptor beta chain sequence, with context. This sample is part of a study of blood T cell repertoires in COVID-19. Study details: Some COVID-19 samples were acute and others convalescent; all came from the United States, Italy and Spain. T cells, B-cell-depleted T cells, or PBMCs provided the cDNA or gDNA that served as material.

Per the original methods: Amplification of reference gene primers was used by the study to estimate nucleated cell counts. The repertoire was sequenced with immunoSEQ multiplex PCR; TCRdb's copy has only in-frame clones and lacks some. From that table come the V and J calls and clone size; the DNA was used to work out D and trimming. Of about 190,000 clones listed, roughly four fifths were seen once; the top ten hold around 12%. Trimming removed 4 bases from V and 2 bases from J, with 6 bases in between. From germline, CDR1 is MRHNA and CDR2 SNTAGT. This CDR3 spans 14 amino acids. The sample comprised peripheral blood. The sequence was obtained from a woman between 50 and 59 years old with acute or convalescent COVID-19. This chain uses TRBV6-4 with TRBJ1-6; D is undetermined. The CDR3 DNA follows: TGTGCCAGCAGTGCCGAGGCCTATAATTCACCCCTCCACTTT. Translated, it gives CASSAEAYNSPLHF.